The 12 T cell receptor beta chains below come from one sample, sequenced in a study of shared clonotypes between healthy human individuals. Libraries were prepared by immunoSEQ multiplex PCR; TCRdb keeps only in-frame clonotypes and omits some of them. The sample has some 2,100,000 clones, roughly 91% seen once; the top ten hold about 1.8%. CD45RO-negative CD8 cells positively selected for CCR7 made up the naive population, which excluded terminally differentiated effector memory CD45RA+ cells. Sequencing used naive CD8+ T cells from PBMCs. These receptors were obtained from a man aged 18 to 29 in good health. Some clones in this sample may be carry-over from other donors' samples.

The V gene is TRBV10-3, the J gene TRBJ1-3, with 7 bases matching TRBD1. This CDR3 region has 17 residues. Per germline, CDR1 ENHRY and CDR2 SYGVKD. The V and J ends lost 0 bases and 0 bases, in that order; junction bases with no gene match: 5. CDR3 sequence: CAISESHRGASGNTIYF. In DNA form, the CDR3 reads TGTGCCATCAGTGAGTCTCACAGGGGAGCCTCTGGAAACACCATATATTTT.

V and J are TRBV11-2 and TRBJ2-7, with a tentative D call TRBD1 (5 bases). V dropped 0 bases and J dropped 6 bases, with 12 bases sitting between them. This CDR3 has 14 amino acids. The V gene's germline CDR1 is SGHAT and CDR2 FQNNGV. The DNA for the CDR3 is TGTGCCAGCAGCTTAGACATCAGGGTGGTCGAGCAGTACTTC. Encoded protein: CASSLDIRVVEQYF.

J is TRBJ2-1 and V is TRBV13; 10 nucleotides match TRBD2. The CDR3 is 15 amino acids. Germline V lookup: CDR1 PRHDT, CDR2 FYEKMQ (reference sequence). Unmatched junction bases numbered 6, after V lost 5 bases and J lost 5 bases. The CDR3: CASSAGTSAHNEQFF. CDR3 in DNA: TGTGCCAGCAGCGCAGGGACTAGCGCCCACAATGAGCAGTTCTTC.

CDR3 in amino acids: CASSVLRVLNTEAFF. DNA for the CDR3: TGTGCCAGCAGTGTACTCAGGGTCCTGAACACTGAAGCTTTCTTT. This chain uses TRBV6-1 with TRBJ1-1, with D tentatively TRBD1 (5 bases). Trimming stripped 4 bases from V and 0 bases from J, with 12 bases between. In germline, CDR1 is MNHNS, CDR2 SASEGT. The CDR3 is 15 amino acids.

The gene calls are TRBV9 and TRBJ2-3; 7 bases map to TRBD2. The CDR3 is made up of 13 amino acids. With 4 bases clipped from V and 4 bases from J, the junction kept 3 bases outside the gene matches. Germline V gene lookup returns CDR1 SGDLS and CDR2 YYNGEE. The CDR3 spells CASSLTSPDTQYF. CDR3 in DNA: TGTGCCAGCAGCTTGACTAGCCCAGATACGCAGTATTTT.

Worth noting for this clone: Distinct nucleotide sequences in the sample also encode this CDR3. This rearrangement joins TRBV19 to TRBJ1-1; D is uncertain. Germline lookup yields CDR1 LNHDA and CDR2 SQIVND (reference sequence). The V end was cut by 8 bases, the J end by 3 bases, with 10 bases between. This CDR3 comprises 12 residues. The CDR3 nucleotides are TGTGCCAGTCGCCCCGGGGACACTGAAGCTTTCTTT. Its protein product is CASRPGDTEAFF.

CDR3 amino acids: CASSDPTGVLDGYTF. Written as DNA, the CDR3 is TGTGCCAGCAGCGACCCGACAGGGGTATTGGATGGCTACACCTTC. The chain joins TRBV9 to TRBJ1-2, with 8 bases fitting TRBD1. Per germline, CDR1 SGDLS and CDR2 YYNGEE. The CDR3 has 15 amino acids. With V trimmed by 3 bases and J by 6 bases, 10 bases remained unmatched.

For this clone: A read error may produce the germline difference seen at one junction end. The identical CDR3 is also encoded by other nucleotide sequences in the sample. The rearrangement uses TRBV11-2 and TRBJ1-1; D might be TRBD1 (6 bases). The CDR3 sequence is 13 residues long. The germline CDR1 and CDR2 sequences are SGHAT and FQNNGV. As DNA, the CDR3 is TGTGCTAGCAGGGGAAACTTGAACACTGAAGCTTTCTTT. This encodes CASRGNLNTEAFF.

This rearrangement joins TRBV19 to TRBJ2-3, with D possibly being TRBD2 (6 bases). CDR1 LNHDA and CDR2 SQIVND come from the germline V gene (reference sequence). There are 15 residues in the CDR3. The ends were cut back, 1 base at V and 6 bases at J, with 14 bases in the middle. In nucleotides, the CDR3 is TGTGCCAGTAGTATAGGGCTAGCGCTGGGGGATACGCAGTATTTT. Amino acids: CASSIGLALGDTQYF. The full variable domain, completed using reference TRBV19 and TRBJ2-3, is DGGITQSPKYLFRKEGQNVTLSCEQNLNHDAMYWYRQDPGQGLRLIYYSQIVNDFQKGDIAEGYSVSREKKESFPLTVTSAQKNPTAFYLCASSIGLALGDTQYFGPGTRLTVL.

The table lists this clone with a count of one. The rearrangement joins TRBV2 to TRBJ2-3; D gene ambiguous. Deletions cut 0 bases from V and 6 bases from J, with 7 bases between. The length of the CDR3 is 13 residues. CDR1 and CDR2 from the germline V gene are SNHLY and FYNNEI. The CDR3 spells CASSEAVSDTQYF. The CDR3 DNA is TGTGCCAGCAGTGAAGCTGTCAGCGATACGCAGTATTTT.

With respect to this clone: Relative to the germline gene, one junction end is altered; a read error may explain this. The V call is TRBV6-1, the J call TRBJ1-2, with 9 bases that match TRBD1. This CDR3 spans 14 amino acids. Germline V lookup: CDR1 MNHNS, CDR2 SASEGT. This chain's CDR3 is CATGTGRINYGYTF. The CDR3 DNA sequence: TGCGCGACCGGGACAGGGAGAATTAACTATGGCTACACCTTC.

The chain combines TRBV19 with TRBJ2-1; 7 nucleotides agree with TRBD2. The CDR3 sequence is 13 residues long. In germline, CDR1 is LNHDA, CDR2 SQIVND (reference sequence). With V trimmed by 10 bases and J by 4 bases, 7 bases remained unmatched. In DNA, the CDR3 is TGTGCCACCCGGGGGGATACGTACAATGAGCAGTTCTTC. Protein sequence: CATRGDTYNEQFF.